The 23 T cell receptor beta chains below were found in one sample sequenced in a study of T cell clusters in autoimmune cytopenias. Multiplex touch-down PCR amplified TRB using TRB-A and TRB-B pools in one tube. TCRdb re-called the multiplex PCR reads and shows each CDR3 protein once, DNA omitted. The repertoire table contains some 6,000 distinct CDR3 sequences. TRB amplification used 250 ng of peripheral blood genomic DNA. These sequences were also reported in another study, on T cell repertoires in aging, cancer and after chemotherapy.

Source material: peripheral blood. The receptor source for this set is a human donor in good health.

CDR3 region: CSAENPGQGTYEQYF. This rearrangement joins TRBV20-1 to TRBJ2-7; TCRdb lists TRBD1, though no DNA is available to test this call. Germline lookup yields CDR1 DFQATT and CDR2 SNEGSKA (reference sequence). The CDR3 extends over 15 amino acids.

Its frequency marks this clonotype as medium-sized (0.01 to 0.1%). The chain uses TRBV12-3 or TRBV12-4 and TRBJ1-6. CDR3 length: 13 amino acids. CDR3: CASSHGSGSPLHF.

This clonotype is classed as medium-sized (0.01 to 0.1%) by frequency. The V gene is TRBV6-5, the J gene TRBJ2-5. Germline V CDR1 and CDR2: MNHEY, SVGAGI. The CDR3 has 15 amino acids. The CDR3 region is CASSRTSLNIETQYF.

The gene calls are TRBV13 and TRBJ2-5; absent DNA, TCRdb's TRBD1 call cannot be checked. The CDR3 runs 19 residues. Germline CDR1 PRHDT, CDR2 FYEKMQ (reference sequence). CDR3 region: CASSPRGQANIIYQETQYF.

Here the CDR3 reads CASSSTGGRRFF. The genes are TRBV28 and TRBJ1-4; no DNA is available, so the TRBD1 call from TCRdb remains unchecked. CDR1 and CDR2 from the germline V gene are MDHEN and SYDVKM. There are 12 residues in the CDR3.

The chain couples TRBV7-2 to TRBJ2-1; the D gene TCRdb calls, TRBD2, cannot be checked with no DNA. The germline V gene encodes CDR1 SGHTA and CDR2 FQGNSA. The CDR3 sequence is 15 residues long. The CDR3 loop reads CASSLNAGFTMRQFF.

According to its frequency, this clonotype is medium-sized. The chain combines TRBV7-9 with TRBJ2-3; the TRBD1 assignment by TCRdb is unverifiable without DNA. This CDR3 spans 15 amino acids. The germline V gene has CDR1 SEHNR and CDR2 FQNEAQ (reference sequence). CDR3 in amino acids: CASSIHLGGSDTQYF.

The chain has TRBV28 and TRBJ2-5; TCRdb's assignment of TRBD2 cannot be checked, as there is no DNA. CDR1 and CDR2 (germline): MDHEN, SYDVKM. The CDR3 spans 15 residues. This chain's CDR3 is CASSELGGGGETQYF.

Frequency places this clonotype as medium-sized. The CDR3: CASSPPNTGELFF. The gene calls are TRBV18 and TRBJ2-2. The CDR3 contains 13 residues. Germline loops: CDR1 KGHSH, CDR2 LQKENI.

The chain uses TRBV20-1 and TRBJ2-3; TCRdb gives TRBD1 as the D gene, but with no DNA this cannot be confirmed. Germline CDR1 and CDR2: DFQATT and SNEGSKA (reference sequence). The CDR3 spans 15 residues. The CDR3 protein is CSAPNPGSYTDTQYF.

This clonotype is classed as medium-sized by frequency. This chain uses TRBV15 with TRBJ2-5; the TCRdb D gene call, TRBD1, has no DNA to confirm it. The CDR3 consists of 15 residues. Germline V gene sequence: CDR1 LNHNV, CDR2 YYDKDF (reference sequence). CDR3 region: CATKIHRGGAETQYF.

Considering frequency, this clonotype is medium-sized (0.01 to 0.1%). The V call is TRBV6-1, the J call TRBJ2-7; the D call from TCRdb, TRBD1, cannot be confirmed without DNA. CDR3 length equals 15 residues. Germline CDR1 is MNHNS and CDR2 is SASEGT. The CDR3 here is CASSELGTGVYEQYF.

Considering frequency, this clonotype is medium-sized. This chain connects TRBV19 to TRBJ2-1; with no DNA, the TCRdb D assignment of TRBD2 cannot be verified. The CDR3 covers 15 residues. In germline, CDR1 is LNHDA, CDR2 SQIVND (reference sequence). The CDR3 sequence: CASSIGLAGGNEQFF.

Measured by frequency, this clonotype is medium-sized. The CDR3 loop is CASSPGLGALEQFF. This sequence joins TRBV5-4 and TRBJ2-1; with no DNA, the TCRdb D assignment of TRBD1 cannot be verified. Germline CDR1 reads SGHNT; CDR2 reads YYREEE (reference sequence). This CDR3 region has 14 residues.

J is TRBJ1-1 and V is TRBV6-1; TCRdb selects TRBD1, and the lack of DNA leaves this call unchecked. This CDR3 region has 14 residues. CDR1 and CDR2 from the germline V gene are MNHNS and SASEGT. The CDR3 spells CASSVQEEDTEAFF.

V gene TRBV15 combines with J gene TRBJ2-5; TCRdb lists TRBD1, though no DNA is available to test this call. This CDR3 has 16 amino acids. The V gene's germline CDR1 is LNHNV and CDR2 YYDKDF (reference sequence). CDR3 region: CATSRDLTLGGETQYF.

Its frequency marks this clonotype as medium-sized. The chain combines TRBV6-1 with TRBJ2-6; TCRdb indicates TRBD2, and absent DNA this call remains unverified. CDR1 is MNHNS, CDR2 SASEGT, per germline. The CDR3 consists of 16 residues. This CDR3 is CASSDSPGSGANVLTF.

The chain carries TRBV5-4 and TRBJ2-1; the TCRdb call, TRBD1, lacks DNA for checking. Germline V gives CDR1 SGHNT, CDR2 YYREEE (reference sequence). The CDR3 totals 15 residues. CDR3 protein: CASSSGTGGYDEQFF. Supplemented by reference TRBV5-4 and TRBJ2-1, the full variable domain reads ETGVTQSPTHLIKTRGQQVTLRCSSQSGHNTVSWYQQALGQGPQFIFQYYREEENGRGNFPPRFSGLQFPNYSSELNVNALELDDSALYLCASSSGTGGYDEQFFGPGTRLTVL.

This sequence joins TRBV4-3 and TRBJ2-2. The CDR3 runs to 15 residues. Germline V CDR1 and CDR2: LGHNA, YSLEER. The CDR3 sequence: CASSQDRANTGELFF.

By frequency, this clonotype registers medium-sized. The chain couples TRBV6-2 or TRBV6-3 to TRBJ2-6; absent DNA, TCRdb's TRBD1 call cannot be checked. The CDR3 has 15 amino acids. In germline, CDR1 is MNHEY, CDR2 SVGEGT. The CDR3 loop reads CASSKTGDGANVLTF.

By frequency, this clonotype registers medium-sized. The CDR3 sequence: CASSQVSPSEGGDTQYF. The genes are TRBV4-2 and TRBJ2-3; absent DNA, TCRdb's TRBD2 call cannot be checked. The CDR3 sequence is 17 residues long. Germline assignment: CDR1 LGHNA and CDR2 YNFKEQ.

Measured by frequency, this clonotype is medium-sized. The rearrangement uses TRBV5-6 and TRBJ2-2. In germline, CDR1 is SGHDT, CDR2 YYEEEE. This CDR3 has 15 residues. The CDR3 sequence is CASSLAGANTGELFF.

CDR3 sequence: CASSDPGRINTEAFF. J is TRBJ1-1 and V is TRBV6-1; without DNA, the TCRdb call of TRBD1 cannot be checked. This CDR3 region has 15 residues. The V gene's germline CDR1 is MNHNS and CDR2 SASEGT.